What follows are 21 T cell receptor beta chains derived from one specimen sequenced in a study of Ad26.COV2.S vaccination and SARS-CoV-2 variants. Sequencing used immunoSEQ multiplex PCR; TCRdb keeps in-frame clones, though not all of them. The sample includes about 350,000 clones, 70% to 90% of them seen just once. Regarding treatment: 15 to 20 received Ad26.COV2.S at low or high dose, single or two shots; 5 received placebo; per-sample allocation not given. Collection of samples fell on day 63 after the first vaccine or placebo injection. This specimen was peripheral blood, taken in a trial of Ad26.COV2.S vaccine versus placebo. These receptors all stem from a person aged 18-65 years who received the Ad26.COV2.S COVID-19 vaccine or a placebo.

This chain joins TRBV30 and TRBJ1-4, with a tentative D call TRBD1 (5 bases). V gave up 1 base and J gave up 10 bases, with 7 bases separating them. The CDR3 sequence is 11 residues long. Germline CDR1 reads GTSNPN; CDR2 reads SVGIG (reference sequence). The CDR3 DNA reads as TGTGCCTGGAGTGGTGGGGGAAAACTGTTTTTT. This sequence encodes CAWSGGGKLFF.

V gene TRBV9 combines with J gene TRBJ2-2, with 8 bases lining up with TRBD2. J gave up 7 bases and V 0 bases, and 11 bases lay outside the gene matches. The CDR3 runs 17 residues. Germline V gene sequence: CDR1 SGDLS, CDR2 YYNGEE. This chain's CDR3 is CASSVAGTRGGSGELFF. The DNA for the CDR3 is TGTGCCAGCAGCGTAGCTGGGACTAGAGGGGGAAGCGGGGAGCTGTTTTTT. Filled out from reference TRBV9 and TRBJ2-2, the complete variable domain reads DSGVTQTPKHLITATGQRVTLRCSPRSGDLSVYWYQQSLDQGLQFLIQYYNGEERAKGNILERFSAQQFPDLHSELNLSSLELGDSALYFCASSVAGTRGGSGELFFGEGSRLTVL.

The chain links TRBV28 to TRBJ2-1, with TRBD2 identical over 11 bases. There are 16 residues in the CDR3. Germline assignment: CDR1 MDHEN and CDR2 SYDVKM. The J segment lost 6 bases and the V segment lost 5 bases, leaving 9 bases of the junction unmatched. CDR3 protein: CASSAPGLADSNEQFF. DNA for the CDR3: TGTGCCAGCAGTGCACCGGGACTAGCGGATAGCAATGAGCAGTTCTTC. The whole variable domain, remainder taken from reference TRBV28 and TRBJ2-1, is DVKVTQSSRYLVKRTGEKVFLECVQDMDHENMFWYRQDPGLGLRLIYFSYDVKMKEKGDIPEGYSVSREKKERFSLILESASTNQTSMYLCASSAPGLADSNEQFFGPGTRLTVL.

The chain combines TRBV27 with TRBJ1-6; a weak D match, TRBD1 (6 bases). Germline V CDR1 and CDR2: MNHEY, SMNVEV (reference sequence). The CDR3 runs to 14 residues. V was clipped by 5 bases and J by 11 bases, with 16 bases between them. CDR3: CASSPPGQTPPLHF. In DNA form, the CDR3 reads TGTGCCAGCAGTCCACCGGGACAAACACCACCCCTCCACTTT.

CDR3 nucleotides: TGTGCCAGCAGCGTAGGGGCCCCGGGGTTTGGCTACACCTTC. It is translated as CASSVGAPGFGYTF. This rearrangement joins TRBV9 to TRBJ1-2; D is unresolved. Germline lookup yields CDR1 SGDLS and CDR2 YYNGEE. Deletions cut 0 bases from V and 7 bases from J, with 13 bases between. CDR3 size: 14 residues.

The CDR3 reads CASSLAYIIDSRDQPQHF. In DNA form, the CDR3 reads TGCGCCAGCAGCTTGGCCTATATAATTGACAGCCGTGATCAGCCCCAGCATTTT. The chain has TRBV5-1 and TRBJ1-5, with a tentative D call TRBD1 (5 bases). There are 18 residues in the CDR3. Germline assignment: CDR1 SGHRS and CDR2 YFSETQ. V was trimmed by 0 bases and J by 5 bases, leaving 21 bases between them.

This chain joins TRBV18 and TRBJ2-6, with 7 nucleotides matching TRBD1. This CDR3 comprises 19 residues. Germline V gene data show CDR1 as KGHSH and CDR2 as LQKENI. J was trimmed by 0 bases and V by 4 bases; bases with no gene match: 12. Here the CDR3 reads CASSRKETGLSSGANVLTF. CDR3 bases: TGTGCCAGCTCACGGAAGGAGACAGGGTTGAGCTCTGGGGCCAACGTCCTGACTTTC. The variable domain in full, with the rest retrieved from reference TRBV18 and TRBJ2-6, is NAGVMQNPRHLVRRRGQEARLRCSPMKGHSHVYWYRQLPEEGLKFMVYLQKENIIDESGMPKERFSAEFPKEGPSILRIQQVVRGDSAAYFCASSRKETGLSSGANVLTFGAGSRLTVL.

CDR3 DNA sequence: TGCGCCAGCAGCTTGGGGACTAGCGAGGTTAAAGAGACCCAGTACTTC. It codes for CASSLGTSEVKETQYF. The chain links TRBV5-1 to TRBJ2-5, with TRBD2 matching 9 bases. Trimming cost V 0 bases and J 3 bases; bases outside gene matches: 6. The CDR3 has 16 amino acids. Germline values: CDR1 SGHRS, CDR2 YFSETQ.

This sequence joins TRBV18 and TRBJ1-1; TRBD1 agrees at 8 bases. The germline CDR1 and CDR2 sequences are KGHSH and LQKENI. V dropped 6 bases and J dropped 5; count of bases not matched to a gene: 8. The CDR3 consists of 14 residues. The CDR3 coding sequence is TGTGCCAGCTCTCGACAGGGGATGGGAACTGAAGCTTTCTTT. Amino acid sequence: CASSRQGMGTEAFF.

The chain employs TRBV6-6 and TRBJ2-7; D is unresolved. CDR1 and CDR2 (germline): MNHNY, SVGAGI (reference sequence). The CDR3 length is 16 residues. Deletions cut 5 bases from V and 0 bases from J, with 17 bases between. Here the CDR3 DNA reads TGTGCCAGCAGTGTCCATGGTAATCTTGGCTCCTACGAGCAGTACTTC. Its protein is CASSVHGNLGSYEQYF.

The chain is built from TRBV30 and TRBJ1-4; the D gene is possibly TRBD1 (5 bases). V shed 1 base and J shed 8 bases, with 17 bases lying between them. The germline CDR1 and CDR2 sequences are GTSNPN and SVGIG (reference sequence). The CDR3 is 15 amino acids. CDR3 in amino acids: CAWSAAQGPKEKLFF. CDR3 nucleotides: TGTGCCTGGAGTGCGGCGCAGGGTCCGAAAGAAAAACTGTTTTTT.

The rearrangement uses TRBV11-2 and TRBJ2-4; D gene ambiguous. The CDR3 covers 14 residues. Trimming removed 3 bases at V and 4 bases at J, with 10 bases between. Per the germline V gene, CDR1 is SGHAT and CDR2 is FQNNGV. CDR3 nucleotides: TGTGCCAGCAGCTTTCTTCGGCAAAAAAACATTCAGTACTTC. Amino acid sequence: CASSFLRQKNIQYF.

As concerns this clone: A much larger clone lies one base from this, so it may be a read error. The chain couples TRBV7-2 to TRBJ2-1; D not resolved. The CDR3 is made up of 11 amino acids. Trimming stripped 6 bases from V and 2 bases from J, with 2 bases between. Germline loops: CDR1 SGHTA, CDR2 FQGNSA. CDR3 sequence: CASSPYNEQFF. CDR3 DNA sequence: TGTGCCAGCAGTCCCTACAATGAGCAGTTCTTC.

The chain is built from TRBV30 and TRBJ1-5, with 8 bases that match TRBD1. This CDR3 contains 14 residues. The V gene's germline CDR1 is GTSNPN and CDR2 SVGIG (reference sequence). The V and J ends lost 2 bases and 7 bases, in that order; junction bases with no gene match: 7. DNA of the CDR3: TGTGCCTGGAGTAAGACAGGGGTCCGCCAGCCCCAGCATTTT. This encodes CAWSKTGVRQPQHF.

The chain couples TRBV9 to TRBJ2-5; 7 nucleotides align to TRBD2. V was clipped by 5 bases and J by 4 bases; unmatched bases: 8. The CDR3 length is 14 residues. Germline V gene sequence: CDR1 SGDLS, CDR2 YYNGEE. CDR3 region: CASSATSVGETQYF. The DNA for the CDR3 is TGTGCCAGCAGTGCCACTAGCGTGGGAGAGACCCAGTACTTC.

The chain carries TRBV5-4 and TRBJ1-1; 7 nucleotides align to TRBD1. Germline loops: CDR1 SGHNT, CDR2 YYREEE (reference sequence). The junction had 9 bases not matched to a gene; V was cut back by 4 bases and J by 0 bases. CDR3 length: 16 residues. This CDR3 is CASSPDRHRMNTEAFF. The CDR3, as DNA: TGTGCCAGCAGCCCGGACAGGCATCGGATGAACACTGAAGCTTTCTTT.

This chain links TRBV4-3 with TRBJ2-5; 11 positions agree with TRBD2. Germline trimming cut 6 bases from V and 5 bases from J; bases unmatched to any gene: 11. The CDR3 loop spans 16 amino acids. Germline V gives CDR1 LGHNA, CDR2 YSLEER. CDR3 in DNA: TGCGCCAGCAGTCGTACGAGACTAGCGGGGCAGGAGACCCAGTACTTC. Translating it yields CASSRTRLAGQETQYF.

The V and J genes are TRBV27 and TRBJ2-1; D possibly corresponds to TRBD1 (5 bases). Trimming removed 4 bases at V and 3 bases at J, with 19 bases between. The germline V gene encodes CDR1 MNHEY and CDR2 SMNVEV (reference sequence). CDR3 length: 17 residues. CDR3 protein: CASSSYFGETDYNEQFF. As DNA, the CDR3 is TGTGCCAGCAGTTCGTACTTCGGTGAGACAGACTACAATGAGCAGTTCTTC.

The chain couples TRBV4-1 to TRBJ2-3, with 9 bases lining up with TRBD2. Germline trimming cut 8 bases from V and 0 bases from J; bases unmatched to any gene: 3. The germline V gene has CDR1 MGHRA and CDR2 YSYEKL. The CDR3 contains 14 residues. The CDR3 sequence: CASAGGPSTDTQYF. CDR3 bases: TGCGCCAGCGCGGGGGGGCCTAGCACAGATACGCAGTATTTT.

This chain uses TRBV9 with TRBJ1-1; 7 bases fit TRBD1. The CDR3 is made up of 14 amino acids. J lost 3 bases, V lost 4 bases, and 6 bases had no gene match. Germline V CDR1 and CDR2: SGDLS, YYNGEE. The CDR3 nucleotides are TGTGCCAGCAGCTACAGGGGTAGGGACACTGAAGCTTTCTTT. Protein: CASSYRGRDTEAFF.

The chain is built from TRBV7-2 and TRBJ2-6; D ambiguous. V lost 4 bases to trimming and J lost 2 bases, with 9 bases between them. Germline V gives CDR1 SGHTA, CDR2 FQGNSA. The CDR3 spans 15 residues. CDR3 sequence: CASSSTLTGANVLTF. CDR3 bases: TGTGCCAGCAGCTCCACACTCACTGGGGCCAACGTCCTGACTTTC.